The 5 T cell receptor beta chains given below trace back to one sample, sequenced in a study of shared clonotypes between healthy human individuals. The table came from immunoSEQ multiplex PCR; TCRdb's copy has only in-frame clones and leaves some out. The profile shows about 1,800,000 clones, approximately 94% of them singletons. Naive CD8 populations comprised CD45RO-negative cells positively selected for CCR7, excluding terminally differentiated effector memory CD45RA+ cells. Sample: naive CD8+ T cells sorted from blood. The receptors come from a man between 18 and 29 years old in good health.

The J gene is TRBJ2-3, the V gene TRBV7-2; the D gene is possibly TRBD2 (5 bases). Between the trimmed V and J ends, which lost 1 base and 6 bases, there was a span of 8 bases. Looked up from germline, CDR1 is SGHTA and CDR2 is FQGNSA. The CDR3 totals 13 residues. CDR3: CASSLELEDTQYF. Written as DNA, the CDR3 is TGTGCCAGCAGCTTAGAACTAGAGGATACGCAGTATTTT.

The chain carries TRBV4-1 and TRBJ1-1; 9 bases line up with TRBD1. Germline values: CDR1 MGHRA, CDR2 YSYEKL. The junction had 7 bases not matched to a gene; V was cut back by 0 bases and J by 5 bases. The CDR3 runs 16 residues. The CDR3, as DNA: TGCGCCAGCAGCCAAGATAGGACAGGGGAGGGAACTGAAGCTTTCTTT. Translation: CASSQDRTGEGTEAFF.

The CDR3: CASSEQAFYTEAFF. CDR3 DNA sequence: TGCGCCAGCAGTGAGCAGGCTTTCTACACTGAAGCTTTCTTT. The rearrangement links TRBV10-2 to TRBJ1-1; D unclear. The germline V and J ends were trimmed by 2 bases and 3 bases, with 10 bases remaining between them. The CDR3 is 14 amino acids. Germline V gene lookup returns CDR1 WSHSY and CDR2 SAAADI.

This clone was counted once. The V gene is TRBV5-1, the J gene TRBJ1-1; TRBD1 might be the D (5 bases). Germline CDR1 SGHRS, CDR2 YFSETQ. The CDR3 is made up of 12 amino acids. Between the trimmed V and J ends, which lost 4 bases and 7 bases, there was a span of 11 bases. CDR3 DNA sequence: TGCGCCAGCAGCCCGGCGGGGGGTGAAGCTTTCTTT. Its translation: CASSPAGGEAFF.

The rearrangement links TRBV6-5 to TRBJ1-6; 10 bases fit TRBD1. The germline CDR1 and CDR2 sequences are MNHEY and SVGAGI. V dropped 6 bases and J dropped 7; count of bases not matched to a gene: 3. The CDR3 covers 14 residues. This chain's CDR3 is CASRATGGNSPLHF. The DNA for the CDR3 is TGTGCCAGCAGGGCGACAGGGGGCAATTCACCCCTCCACTTT.